This T cell receptor (beta chain) was identified in a study of blood T cell repertoires in COVID-19. About the research overall: The United States, Italy and Spain were the sources of the acute and convalescent COVID-19 samples. The analysed material was cDNA or gDNA that came from T cells, B-cell-depleted T cells, or PBMCs.

Original methodology: Amplification of reference gene primers provided the estimated nucleated cell counts. Libraries were prepared by immunoSEQ multiplex PCR; TCRdb keeps only in-frame clonotypes and omits some of them. V, J and clone size derive from that table, while D and trimming were established from the DNA sequence. This table has 95,000 to 100,000 clones, roughly 92% appearing once. V lost 3 bases to trimming and J lost 7 bases; unmatched junction nucleotides: 8. The length of the CDR3 is 15 residues. The germline V gene encodes CDR1 KGHSH and CDR2 LQKENI. V is TRBV18 and J is TRBJ2-7, with 11 bases aligning to TRBD2. The sequence derives from a man between 45 and 60 years old with active COVID-19. Sequencing input: peripheral blood. The CDR3: CASSPKLAGVDEQYF. DNA of the CDR3: TGTGCCAGCTCACCGAAACTAGCGGGAGTTGATGAGCAGTACTTC.